Listed here are 19 T cell receptor beta chains from one sample, sequenced in a study of blood T cell repertoires in COVID-19. Sequencing was performed with immunoSEQ multiplex PCR; in TCRdb, only in-frame clones are kept and a portion is missing. The sample lists 56,000 or so clones, more than 65% seen once, with 4.5% to 7% in the top ten. Source material: peripheral blood. These receptors originate from a woman aged 70-85 years with acute or convalescent COVID-19.

The chain couples TRBV3-1 (or the pseudogene TRBV3-2) to TRBJ2-1; TRBD2 matches at 11 bases. V shed 3 bases, J shed 5 bases, and the junction held 9 bases outside the gene matches. Germline V gene lookup returns CDR1 LGHDT and CDR2 YNNKEL (reference sequence). The CDR3 covers 17 residues. In nucleotides, the CDR3 is TGTGCCAGCAGCCATGACCGACTAGCGGGGATACACAATGAGCAGTTCTTC. Amino acid sequence: CASSHDRLAGIHNEQFF.

CDR3 nucleotide sequence: TGTGCCAGCAGCCTGGGCGGCACAGATACGCAGTATTTT. Protein sequence: CASSLGGTDTQYF. The J gene is TRBJ2-3, the V gene TRBV2; D ambiguous. Germline CDR1 SNHLY, CDR2 FYNNEI. V was clipped by 6 bases and J by 1 base, with 8 bases between them. This CDR3 is built from 13 residues.

V usage is TRBV7-9 and J usage is TRBJ2-5, with a weak D call TRBD2 (6 bases). Germline CDR1 SEHNR, CDR2 FQNEAQ (reference sequence). This CDR3 has 17 residues. Between the trimmed V and J ends, which lost 5 bases and 0 bases, there was a span of 19 bases. The CDR3 nucleotides are TGTGCCAGCAGCCCAAGAACGGGGGAACTTAACCAAGAGACCCAGTACTTC. It encodes CASSPRTGELNQETQYF.

V gene TRBV6-2 or TRBV6-3 combines with J gene TRBJ2-7; 8 bases fit TRBD1. The CDR3 sequence is 14 residues long. Germline CDR1 MNHEY, CDR2 SVGEGT. V was pared by 2 bases and J by 4 bases, with 4 bases of the junction left unmatched. CDR3 sequence: CASSYLRQGYEQYF. DNA of the CDR3: TGTGCCAGCAGTTACCTGAGACAGGGGTACGAGCAGTACTTC.

CDR3 residues: CASSLSSGFTDTQYF. The CDR3 region has the DNA TGTGCCAGCAGCTTGTCTAGCGGGTTCACAGATACGCAGTATTTT. The chain has TRBV11-3 and TRBJ2-3; 8 bases map to TRBD2. V gave up 3 bases and J gave up 2 bases; unmatched junction bases: 4. CDR1 is SGHNT, CDR2 YENEEA, per germline. This CDR3 is 15 amino acids long.

The chain's CDR3 is CAWTPTGFEKLFF. The CDR3 nucleotides read TGTGCCTGGACCCCGACAGGGTTTGAAAAACTGTTTTTT. The chain links TRBV30 to TRBJ1-4, with 7 bases aligning to TRBD1. The germline V gene encodes CDR1 GTSNPN and CDR2 SVGIG (reference sequence). J was trimmed by 7 bases and V by 4 bases; bases with no gene match: 6. The CDR3 consists of 13 residues.

This clone appeared a single time. CDR3 sequence: CASILRRQGGGETQYF. The CDR3 DNA reads TGTGCCAGCATCCTCCGGCGACAGGGAGGAGGAGAGACCCAGTACTTC. The rearrangement links TRBV7-8 to TRBJ2-5, with D possibly being TRBD1 (7 bases). The CDR3 is made up of 16 amino acids. CDR1 is SGHVS, CDR2 FQNEAQ, per germline. The ends were cut back, 7 bases at V and 4 bases at J, with 22 bases in the middle.

V is TRBV9 and J is TRBJ1-5; 9 nucleotides agree with TRBD1. Unmatched junction bases numbered 1, after V lost 0 bases and J lost 0 bases. Germline V gives CDR1 SGDLS, CDR2 YYNGEE. The CDR3 covers 16 residues. CDR3 protein: CASSVGTGVSNQPQHF. For the CDR3, the DNA is TGTGCCAGCAGCGTAGGGACAGGGGTTAGCAATCAGCCCCAGCATTTT.

This clone was counted many times. The rearrangement uses TRBV6-5 and TRBJ1-5; 7 bases are a match to TRBD1. Germline V gene data show CDR1 as MNHEY and CDR2 as SVGAGI. The trim removed 6 bases at V and 2 bases at J, leaving 4 bases unmatched. This CDR3 region has 14 residues. The chain's CDR3 is CASRKDRGNQPQHF. For the CDR3, the DNA is TGTGCCAGCAGAAAAGACAGGGGCAATCAGCCCCAGCATTTT.

This chain uses TRBV3-1 (or the pseudogene TRBV3-2) with TRBJ2-1; 8 positions match TRBD1. Losses at the gene ends were 1 base for V and 3 bases for J; bases not matched to a gene: 2. CDR1 and CDR2 (germline): LGHDT, YNNKEL (reference sequence). The CDR3 covers 15 residues. CDR3 sequence: CASSQVGTGYNEQFF. CDR3 DNA sequence: TGTGCCAGCAGCCAAGTTGGGACAGGCTACAATGAGCAGTTCTTC.

V gene TRBV6-5 combines with J gene TRBJ2-7; D possibly corresponds to TRBD1 (5 bases). CDR3 size: 12 residues. In germline, CDR1 is MNHEY, CDR2 SVGAGI. V lost 9 bases to trimming and J lost 2 bases, with 11 bases between them. The CDR3 DNA is TGTGCCAGTGGACAAGATGCCTACGAGCAGTACTTC. Encoded protein: CASGQDAYEQYF.

This chain links TRBV7-6 with TRBJ2-1; 7 bases align to TRBD1. Trimming removed 1 base from V and 4 bases from J; junction bases left unmatched: 4. From germline, CDR1 is SGHVS and CDR2 FNYEAQ. CDR3 length equals 15 residues. CDR3 in amino acids: CASSLEDRPYNEQFF. The CDR3 DNA is TGTGCCAGCAGCTTAGAGGACAGGCCTTACAATGAGCAGTTCTTC.

In this sample, this clone turned up a few times. The gene calls are TRBV7-7 and TRBJ2-1, with D possibly TRBD2 on 7 matching bases. CDR1 SSHAT and CDR2 FNYEAQ come from the germline V gene (reference sequence). This CDR3 is built from 18 residues. V lost 0 bases to trimming and J lost 3 bases, with 18 bases between them. The CDR3 is CASSLAPLGGGLYNEQFF. The DNA for the CDR3 is TGTGCCAGCAGCTTAGCTCCCCTTGGGGGGGGGCTCTACAATGAGCAGTTCTTC.

V and J are TRBV6-2 or TRBV6-3 and TRBJ1-1, with D perhaps matching TRBD1 (6 bases). The CDR3 is 15 residues long. The V gene's germline CDR1 is MNHEY and CDR2 SVGEGT. The V and J ends lost 2 bases and 2 bases respectively, with 12 bases between them. CDR3 bases: TGTGCCAGCAGTTACCCCACAGGGAGCAACACTGAAGCTTTCTTT. Its translation is CASSYPTGSNTEAFF.

V gene TRBV3-1 (or the pseudogene TRBV3-2) combines with J gene TRBJ2-3; 8 bases line up with TRBD2. Germline values: CDR1 LGHDT, CDR2 YNNKEL (reference sequence). Unmatched junction bases numbered 5, after V lost 3 bases and J lost 3 bases. CDR3 size: 15 residues. The CDR3 nucleotides are TGTGCCAGCAGCCACAGCGGGGGCGGGACAGATACGCAGTATTTT. This codes for CASSHSGGGTDTQYF.

V is TRBV19 and J is TRBJ2-7; possible D gene TRBD1, 6 bases. The length of the CDR3 is 16 residues. In germline, CDR1 is LNHDA, CDR2 SQIVND (reference sequence). Trimming shortened V by 0 bases and J by 7 bases, and 19 bases separated the two germline ends. The CDR3 region has the DNA TGTGCCAGTAGTATAGATCTTCGTGGGGGCCCTATAGAGCAGTACTTC. It is translated as CASSIDLRGGPIEQYF.

The rearrangement links TRBV7-8 to TRBJ1-5; D remains ambiguous. The CDR3 has 13 residues. The germline CDR1 and CDR2 sequences are SGHVS and FQNEAQ. Trimming took 4 bases from V and 0 from J, leaving 4 bases between them. CDR3 DNA sequence: TGTGCCAGCAGCTCCTATAGCAATCAGCCCCAGCATTTT. Its translation: CASSSYSNQPQHF. The full variable domain, completed using reference TRBV7-8 and TRBJ1-5, is GAGVSQSPRYKVAKRGQDVALRCDPISGHVSLFWYQQALGQGPEFLTYFQNEAQLDKSGLPSDRFFAERPEGSVSTLKIQRTQQEDSAVYLCASSSYSNQPQHFGDGTRLSIL.

The V call is TRBV7-2, the J call TRBJ2-5; TRBD2 matches at 7 bases. In germline, CDR1 is SGHTA, CDR2 FQGNSA. This CDR3 comprises 14 residues. V lost 5 bases to trimming and J lost 5 bases; unmatched junction nucleotides: 8. CDR3 coding DNA: TGTGCCAGCAGCGGCTTTCGCGGGGGTGAGACCCAGTACTTC. Encoded protein: CASSGFRGGETQYF.

The chain links TRBV12-3 or TRBV12-4 to TRBJ2-3; 12 nucleotides line up with TRBD2. This CDR3 contains 13 residues. J lost 9 bases, V lost 5 bases, and 3 bases had no gene match. CDR3 in amino acids: CASSRTSGVTQYF. The CDR3 region has the DNA TGTGCCAGCAGTAGGACTAGCGGGGTAACGCAGTATTTT.